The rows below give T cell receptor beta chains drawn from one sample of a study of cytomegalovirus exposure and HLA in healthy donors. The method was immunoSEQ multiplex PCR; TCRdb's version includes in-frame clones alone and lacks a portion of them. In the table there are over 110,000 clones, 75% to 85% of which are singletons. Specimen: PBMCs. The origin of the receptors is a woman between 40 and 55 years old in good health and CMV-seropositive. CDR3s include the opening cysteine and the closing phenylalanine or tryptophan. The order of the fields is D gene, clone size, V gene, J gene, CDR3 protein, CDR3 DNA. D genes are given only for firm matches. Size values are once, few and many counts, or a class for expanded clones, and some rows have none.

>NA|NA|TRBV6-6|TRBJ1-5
CASSWQGPQHF
TGTGCCAGCAGCTGGCAGGGGCCCCAGCATTTT
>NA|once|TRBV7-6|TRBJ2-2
CASNHTFRRNTGELFF
TGTGCCAGCAATCACACCTTCAGGCGGAACACCGGGGAGCTGTTTTTT
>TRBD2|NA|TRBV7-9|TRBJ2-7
CASSTGTSGSDEQYF
TGTGCCAGCAGCACCGGGACTAGCGGGAGTGACGAGCAGTACTTC
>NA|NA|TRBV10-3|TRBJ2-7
CAISEYSGEQYF
TGTGCCATCAGTGAATACTCAGGCGAGCAGTACTTC
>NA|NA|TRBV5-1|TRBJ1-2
CASSLEGNYGYTF
TGCGCCAGCAGCTTGGAGGGGAACTATGGCTACACCTTC
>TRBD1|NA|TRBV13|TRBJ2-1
CASSIGQDYNEQFF
TGTGCCAGCAGCATCGGACAGGACTACAATGAGCAGTTCTTC
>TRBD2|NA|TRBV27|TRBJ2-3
CASSLMLAGGPKDTQYF
TGTGCCAGCAGTTTGATGCTAGCGGGAGGGCCCAAAGATACGCAGTATTTT
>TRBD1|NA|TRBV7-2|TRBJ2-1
CASSLFGQGLEQFF
TGTGCCAGCAGCTTATTCGGACAGGGGTTGGAGCAGTTCTTC
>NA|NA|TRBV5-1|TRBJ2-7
CASTSGVNYEQYF
TGCGCCAGTACCTCGGGGGTGAACTACGAGCAGTACTTC
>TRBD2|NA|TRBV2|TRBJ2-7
CASTPTSGSRSEQYF
TGTGCCAGCACACCAACTAGCGGGAGTCGTTCCGAGCAGTACTTC
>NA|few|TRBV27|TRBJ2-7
CASGKLGRRSYEQYF
TGTGCCAGCGGGAAATTGGGGAGAAGGTCCTACGAGCAGTACTTC
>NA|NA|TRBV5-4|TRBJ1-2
CASSQTGLYGYTF
TGTGCCAGCAGCCAGACAGGACTCTATGGCTACACCTTC
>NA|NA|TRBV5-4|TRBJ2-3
CASSAGRRGPGDTQYF
TGTGCCAGCAGCGCGGGTCGGAGGGGTCCCGGAGATACGCAGTATTTT
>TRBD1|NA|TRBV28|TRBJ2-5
CASRMGGIRGRKTQYF
TGTGCCAGCAGAATGGGGGGAATCAGGGGGCGAAAGACCCAGTACTTC
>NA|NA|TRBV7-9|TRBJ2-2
CARHRGNTGELFF
TGTGCCAGGCACCGGGGAAACACCGGGGAGCTGTTTTTT
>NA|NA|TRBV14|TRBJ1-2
CASSQDPGSLYGYTF
TGTGCCAGCAGCCAAGACCCGGGTTCTCTTTATGGCTACACCTTC
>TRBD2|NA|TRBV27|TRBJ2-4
CASGWLASGKNIQYF
TGTGCCAGCGGATGGTTGGCTAGCGGCAAAAACATTCAGTACTTC
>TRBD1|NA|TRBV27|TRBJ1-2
CASRGTGGARSYGYTF
TGTGCCAGCAGAGGGACAGGGGGCGCCCGGAGCTATGGCTACACCTTC
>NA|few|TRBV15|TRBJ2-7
CATSREYFFYEQYF
TGTGCCACCAGCAGAGAATACTTCTTCTACGAGCAGTACTTC
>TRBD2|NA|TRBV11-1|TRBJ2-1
CASSLLGTSSYNEQFF
TGTGCCAGCAGCTTACTTGGGACTAGCAGCTACAATGAGCAGTTCTTC
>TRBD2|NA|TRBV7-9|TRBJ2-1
CASSSGTSGTNEQFF
TGTGCCAGCAGCTCCGGGACTAGCGGCACCAATGAGCAGTTCTTC
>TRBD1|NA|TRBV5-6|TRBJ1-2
CASSLLGTARGYTF
TGTGCCAGCAGCTTGCTAGGGACAGCCAGGGGCTACACCTTC
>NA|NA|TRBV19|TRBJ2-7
CASSIRDTYEQYF
TGTGCCAGTAGTATACGGGACACCTACGAGCAGTACTTC
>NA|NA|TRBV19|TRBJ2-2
CASRRGGNTGELFF
TGTGCCAGTAGGAGGGGGGGTAACACCGGGGAGCTGTTTTTT
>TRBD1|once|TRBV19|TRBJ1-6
CASKTGWFGSPLHF
TGTGCCAGTAAGACAGGGTGGTTTGGATCACCCCTCCACTTT
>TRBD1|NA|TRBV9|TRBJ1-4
CASSLGNGQGPNEKLFF
TGTGCCAGCAGCCTAGGCAACGGACAGGGCCCAAATGAAAAACTGTTTTTT
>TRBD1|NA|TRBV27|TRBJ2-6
CASSIQTPRDRVNSGANVLTF
TGTGCCAGCAGTATCCAGACCCCCCGGGACAGGGTGAACTCTGGGGCCAACGTCCTGACTTTC
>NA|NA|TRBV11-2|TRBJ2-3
CASSLDPRAGWGSGTDTQYF
TGTGCCAGCAGCTTAGACCCCAGGGCGGGATGGGGATCAGGGACAGATACGCAGTATTTT
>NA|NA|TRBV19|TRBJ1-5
CASNDPGYGQPQHF
TGTGCCAGTAATGATCCAGGGTACGGTCAGCCCCAGCATTTT
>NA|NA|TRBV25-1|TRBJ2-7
CASSLPGEGYEQYF
TGTGCCAGCAGTCTACCAGGGGAGGGTTACGAGCAGTACTTC
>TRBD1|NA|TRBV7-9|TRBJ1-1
CASSPGQGAATEAFF
TGTGCCAGCAGCCCCGGACAGGGGGCGGCTACTGAAGCTTTCTTT
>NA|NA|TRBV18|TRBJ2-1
CASSPRSDNEQFF
TGTGCCAGCTCCCCGAGGTCCGACAATGAGCAGTTCTTC
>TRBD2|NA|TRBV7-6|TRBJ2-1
CASSISSGRAGDEQFF
TGTGCCAGCAGCATATCTAGCGGGAGGGCCGGGGATGAGCAGTTCTTC
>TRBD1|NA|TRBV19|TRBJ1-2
CASSIDFTGGYGYTF
TGTGCCAGTAGTATAGATTTTACAGGGGGCTATGGCTACACCTTC
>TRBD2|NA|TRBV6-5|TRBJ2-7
CASSPRGGWPYEQYF
TGTGCCAGCAGTCCCCGGGGGGGGTGGCCCTACGAGCAGTACTTC
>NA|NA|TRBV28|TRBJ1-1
CASSLSTGTTEAFF
TGTGCCAGCAGTTTAAGCACAGGGACCACTGAAGCTTTCTTT
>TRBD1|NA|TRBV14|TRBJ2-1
CASSFSFGTGYNEQFF
TGTGCCAGCAGTTTTTCTTTTGGGACAGGGTACAATGAGCAGTTCTTC
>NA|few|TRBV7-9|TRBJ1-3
CASSLGTAGNTIYF
TGTGCCAGCAGCTTAGGGACAGCTGGAAACACCATATATTTT
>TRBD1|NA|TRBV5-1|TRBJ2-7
CASSTQGAPFYEQYF
TGCGCCAGCAGCACCCAGGGGGCCCCCTTTTACGAGCAGTACTTC
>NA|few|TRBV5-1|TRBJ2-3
CASSLTSYGADTQYF
TGCGCCAGCAGCCTGACAAGCTACGGCGCAGATACGCAGTATTTT
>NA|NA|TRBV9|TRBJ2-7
CASSVGSGSYEQYF
TGTGCCAGCAGCGTAGGGTCGGGCTCCTACGAGCAGTACTTC
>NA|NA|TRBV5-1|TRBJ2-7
CASSGRSYEQYF
TGCGCCAGCAGCGGCCGTTCCTACGAGCAGTACTTC
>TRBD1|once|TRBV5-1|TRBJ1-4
CASSDIQGAGEKLFF
TGCGCCAGCAGCGATATTCAGGGGGCCGGGGAAAAACTGTTTTTT
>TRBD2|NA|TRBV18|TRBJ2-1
CASSPPGLAGGIEQFF
TGTGCCAGCTCACCACCGGGGCTAGCGGGAGGGATTGAGCAGTTCTTC
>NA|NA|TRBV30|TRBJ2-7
CAWRGRNTYEQYF
TGTGCCTGGAGAGGCAGGAACACCTACGAGCAGTACTTC
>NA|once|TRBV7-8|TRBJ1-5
CASSLGWGQPQHF
TGTGCCAGCAGCTTGGGTTGGGGCCAGCCCCAGCATTTT
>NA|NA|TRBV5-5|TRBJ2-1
CASSEHRGGTVYNEQFF
TGTGCCAGCAGCGAGCACAGGGGGGGCACAGTCTACAATGAGCAGTTCTTC
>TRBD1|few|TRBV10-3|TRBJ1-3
CAISDPGQPGNTIYF
TGTGCCATCAGTGACCCGGGACAGCCTGGAAACACCATATATTTT
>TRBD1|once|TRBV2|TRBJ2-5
CASSEALLRQGIQETQYF
TGTGCCAGCAGTGAAGCGCTTCTTCGACAGGGGATTCAAGAGACCCAGTACTTC
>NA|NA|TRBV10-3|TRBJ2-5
CAISESSSVETQYF
TGTGCCATCAGTGAGTCCTCTAGCGTTGAGACCCAGTACTTC